These T cell receptor beta chains were read from a single sample in a study of blood T cell repertoires in COVID-19. TCRdb's table, derived via immunoSEQ multiplex PCR, lists solely in-frame clones and lacks some. The table lists fewer than 250,000 clones, 75% to 90% of them singletons, with less than 3.5% in the top ten. The sample consisted of peripheral blood. All receptors come from a man younger than 40 with COVID-19, enrolled during active disease. The CDR3 runs from the conserved cysteine through the conserved F or W. Fields, in order: J gene, D gene, clone size, V gene, CDR3 protein, CDR3 DNA. D genes are given only for firm matches. Expanded clones are given a class, and other clones once, few, many or no size at all.

j_gene: TRBJ2-6; d_gene: -; abundance: -; v_gene: TRBV7-9; CDR3aa: CASSTTRLSISGANVLTF; CDR3nt: TGTGCCAGCAGCACTACCAGATTATCCATATCTGGGGCCAACGTCCTGACTTTC
j_gene: TRBJ1-2; d_gene: TRBD1; abundance: -; v_gene: TRBV12-3/TRBV12-4; CDR3aa: CASSSAGQGGYTF; CDR3nt: TGTGCCAGCAGTTCCGCTGGACAGGGTGGCTACACCTTC
j_gene: TRBJ2-5; d_gene: TRBD1; abundance: -; v_gene: TRBV5-1; CDR3aa: CASSSRQGPAGETQYF; CDR3nt: TGCGCCAGCAGCTCAAGACAGGGACCCGCCGGGGAGACCCAGTACTTC
j_gene: TRBJ2-2; d_gene: TRBD2; abundance: -; v_gene: TRBV4-3; CDR3aa: CASSHPAGGMAGELFF; CDR3nt: TGCGCCAGCAGCCACCCAGCGGGGGGGATGGCCGGGGAGCTGTTTTTT
j_gene: TRBJ1-2; d_gene: -; abundance: -; v_gene: TRBV5-6; CDR3aa: CASSSPRGVDYGYTF; CDR3nt: TGTGCCAGCAGCTCGCCGCGGGGGGTTGACTATGGCTACACCTTC
j_gene: TRBJ2-1; d_gene: -; abundance: -; v_gene: TRBV7-3; CDR3aa: CASSLTRDSYNEQFF; CDR3nt: TGTGCCAGCAGCTTAACGCGAGATTCCTACAATGAGCAGTTCTTC
j_gene: TRBJ2-2; d_gene: TRBD2; abundance: -; v_gene: TRBV24-1; CDR3aa: CATSDLRTSGTGTGELFF; CDR3nt: TGTGCCACCAGTGATTTGAGGACTAGCGGGACGGGGACCGGGGAGCTGTTTTTT
j_gene: TRBJ1-1; d_gene: -; abundance: -; v_gene: TRBV5-5; CDR3aa: CASSFLGMNTEAFF; CDR3nt: TGTGCCAGCAGCTTTCTAGGAATGAACACTGAAGCTTTCTTT
j_gene: TRBJ1-1; d_gene: -; abundance: -; v_gene: TRBV11-3; CDR3aa: CASLRGRPNTEAFF; CDR3nt: TGTGCCAGCCTCAGGGGACGGCCGAACACTGAAGCTTTCTTT
j_gene: TRBJ2-4; d_gene: -; abundance: -; v_gene: TRBV28; CDR3aa: CASSPHWENIQYF; CDR3nt: TGTGCCAGCAGTCCCCATTGGGAGAACATTCAGTACTTC
j_gene: TRBJ2-5; d_gene: TRBD2; abundance: -; v_gene: TRBV29-1; CDR3aa: CSVVRFERGPQETQYF; CDR3nt: TGCAGCGTTGTGAGGTTCGAGCGGGGACCCCAAGAGACCCAGTACTTC
j_gene: TRBJ1-2; d_gene: -; abundance: once; v_gene: TRBV18; CDR3aa: CASSPLGHETYGYTF; CDR3nt: TGTGCCAGCTCACCACTTGGACACGAGACCTATGGCTACACCTTC
j_gene: TRBJ1-1; d_gene: -; abundance: -; v_gene: TRBV2; CDR3aa: CASLTNMNTEAFF; CDR3nt: TGTGCCAGCTTGACAAATATGAACACTGAAGCTTTCTTT
j_gene: TRBJ1-1; d_gene: TRBD1; abundance: few; v_gene: TRBV29-1; CDR3aa: CSGQGSSEAFF; CDR3nt: TGCAGCGGACAGGGATCCTCTGAAGCTTTCTTT
j_gene: TRBJ2-7; d_gene: -; abundance: -; v_gene: TRBV2; CDR3aa: CASSLSSYEQYF; CDR3nt: TGTGCCAGCAGTCTGAGCTCCTACGAGCAGTACTTC
j_gene: TRBJ2-1; d_gene: -; abundance: once; v_gene: TRBV7-9; CDR3aa: CASSTRTGREYNEQFF; CDR3nt: TGTGCCAGCAGCACCAGGACTGGACGTGAATACAATGAGCAGTTCTTC
j_gene: TRBJ1-1; d_gene: -; abundance: -; v_gene: TRBV19; CDR3aa: CASSSPPDSWTEAFF; CDR3nt: TGTGCCAGTAGTTCACCCCCGGACAGCTGGACTGAAGCTTTCTTT
j_gene: TRBJ2-1; d_gene: -; abundance: -; v_gene: TRBV18; CDR3aa: CASSPPLVPYNEQFF; CDR3nt: TGTGCCAGCTCACCACCGCTAGTACCTTACAATGAGCAGTTCTTC
j_gene: TRBJ1-4; d_gene: TRBD1; abundance: once; v_gene: TRBV30; CDR3aa: CAWSQLGGQAELFF; CDR3nt: TGTGCCTGGAGTCAACTAGGGGGACAGGCCGAACTGTTTTTT
j_gene: TRBJ1-5; d_gene: -; abundance: -; v_gene: TRBV5-1; CDR3aa: CASSPGSTDPQHF; CDR3nt: TGCGCCAGCAGCCCTGGCTCGACAGACCCCCAGCATTTT
j_gene: TRBJ2-1; d_gene: -; abundance: -; v_gene: TRBV7-9; CDR3aa: CASSLGETRYNEQFF; CDR3nt: TGTGCCAGCAGCTTAGGAGAGACTCGATACAATGAGCAGTTCTTC
j_gene: TRBJ1-6; d_gene: -; abundance: -; v_gene: TRBV7-5; CDR3aa: CARRRDRGRHNSPLHF; CDR3nt: TGTGCCAGAAGACGGGACAGGGGAAGGCATAATTCACCCCTCCACTTT
j_gene: TRBJ1-1; d_gene: -; abundance: -; v_gene: TRBV9; CDR3aa: CASSVDRGLSNTEAFF; CDR3nt: TGTGCCAGCAGCGTAGATCGAGGCCTTTCGAACACTGAAGCTTTCTTT
j_gene: TRBJ1-1; d_gene: TRBD1; abundance: -; v_gene: TRBV6-5; CDR3aa: CASSYSWTGGTEAFF; CDR3nt: TGTGCCAGCAGTTACTCCTGGACAGGGGGGACTGAAGCTTTCTTT
j_gene: TRBJ1-1; d_gene: TRBD1; abundance: -; v_gene: TRBV5-6; CDR3aa: CASSLGGQGLNTEAFF; CDR3nt: TGTGCCAGCAGTTTGGGCGGACAGGGTCTGAACACTGAAGCTTTCTTT
j_gene: TRBJ1-5; d_gene: -; abundance: -; v_gene: TRBV4-3; CDR3aa: CASSQEISQPQHF; CDR3nt: TGCGCCAGCAGCCAAGAAATTAGTCAGCCCCAGCATTTT
j_gene: TRBJ2-5; d_gene: -; abundance: -; v_gene: TRBV14; CDR3aa: CASSQEVRRETQYF; CDR3nt: TGTGCCAGCAGCCAAGAAGTACGGCGGGAGACCCAGTACTTC